This T cell receptor beta chain stems from a study of T cell responses to AZD1222 COVID-19 vaccine. As for this clone: What it recognizes is unknown.

Study results and limitations: The donor group comprised mostly white British people and more females; the analysis possibly underestimated clonal diversity.

Method: immunoSEQ multiplex PCR; TCRdb's copy keeps in-frame clones and lacks some. The sample has roughly 200,000 clones; approximately 89% are singletons. There are 15 residues in the CDR3. Unmatched junction bases numbered 10, after V lost 5 bases and J lost 4 bases. Germline V CDR1 and CDR2: LNHDA, SQIVND (reference sequence). The sequenced sample was peripheral blood, obtained 28 days after the second AZD1222 dose. V and J are TRBV19 and TRBJ1-2; 7 bases line up with TRBD1. This clonotype originated in an adult who received the AZD1222 COVID-19 vaccine. CDR3 in DNA: TGTGCCAGTAGTCCAACAGGGGCTGGGGGCTATGGCTACACCTTC. Amino acid sequence: CASSPTGAGGYGYTF.